This passage covers 18 T cell receptor beta chains from one sample sequenced in a study of blood T cells in healthy people across ages. A sample-barcoded 5' primer and a J-beta primer mix were used in a second PCR of roughly 6 to 11 cycles. MiXCR, applied by TCRdb to the 5' RACE reads, yields one record per CDR3 protein. Found here are approximately 850,000 distinct CDR3 sequences, around 43% of them singletons; the top ten hold around 21%. The sequenced sample was blood. The receptors come from a man aged 55-75 years in good health.

The chain recombines TRBV6-1 with TRBJ2-7, with 8 bases matching TRBD1. The J segment lost 7 bases and the V segment lost 4 bases, leaving 6 bases of the junction unmatched. The length of the CDR3 is 13 residues. Germline V gives CDR1 MNHNS, CDR2 SASEGT. CDR3 in amino acids: CASSAQGGNEQYF. The CDR3 DNA is TGTGCCAGCAGTGCACAGGGGGGCAATGAGCAGTACTTC.

In its sample, this clonotype was seen a few times. V and J are TRBV5-1 and TRBJ1-1, with D possibly TRBD1 on 5 matching bases. The ends were cut back, 6 bases at V and 1 base at J, with 13 bases in the middle. Per germline, CDR1 SGHRS and CDR2 YFSETQ. This CDR3 has 14 amino acids. CDR3 in DNA: TGCGCCAGCACGTCCGGGGGGTCGAACACTGAAGCTTTCTTT. It codes for CASTSGGSNTEAFF.

This clonotype was detected a few times. The gene calls are TRBV21-1 and TRBJ1-6. TRBV21-1 is a pseudogene. The CDR3 loop spans 13 amino acids. CDR3 sequence: CASSPGRSSPLHF. The CDR3 DNA sequence: TGTGCCAGCAGCCCAGGAAGGAGCTCACCCCTCCACTTT.

The V and J genes are TRBV4-3 and TRBJ2-1; unclear D gene. The CDR3 spans 16 residues. Trimming removed 1 base from V and 1 base from J, with 11 bases in between. The germline V gene encodes CDR1 LGHNA and CDR2 YSLEER. Here the CDR3 DNA reads TGCGCCAGCAGCCAAGGGGTCGGGTCATCCTACAATGAGCAGTTCTTC. It specifies CASSQGVGSSYNEQFF.

J is TRBJ2-3 and V is TRBV28; 7 nucleotides match TRBD2. Germline assignment: CDR1 MDHEN and CDR2 SYDVKM. V was pared by 3 bases and J by 8 bases, with 5 bases of the junction left unmatched. The CDR3 sequence is 13 residues long. CDR3 residues: CASSFGPGGTQYF. CDR3 sequence (DNA): TGTGCCAGCAGTTTTGGCCCGGGGGGTACGCAGTATTTT.

The genes are TRBV4-3 and TRBJ1-2, with 7 bases lining up with TRBD1. The CDR3 length is 17 residues. Per the germline V gene, CDR1 is LGHNA and CDR2 is YSLEER. With V trimmed by 1 base and J by 8 bases, 16 bases remained unmatched. The CDR3 DNA is TGCGCCAGCAGCCAAGTTCTATCCGGGACAGATAACCTAGGCTACACCTTC. As protein: CASSQVLSGTDNLGYTF.

There are a few counts of this clonotype. At one boundary the junction diverges from the germline segment, which might be a read error. The V call is TRBV11-2, the J call TRBJ2-4; no definite D call. The DNA matches TRBJ2-7 better at its end, which makes the J call doubtful. Per germline, CDR1 SGHAT and CDR2 FQNNGV. This CDR3 spans 13 amino acids. CDR3 in DNA: TGTGCCAGCAGCGTAGAGCCCCTCGGCGAGCAGTACTTC. Encoded protein: CASSVEPLGEQYF.

V gene TRBV20-1 combines with J gene TRBJ2-3, with D perhaps matching TRBD2 (6 bases). In germline, CDR1 is DFQATT, CDR2 SNEGSKA (reference sequence). Trimming shortened V by 0 bases and J by 4 bases, and 14 bases separated the two germline ends. The CDR3 spans 15 residues. The CDR3 DNA reads TGCAGTGCTAGAGATTGGAGGGATATTGCAGATACGCAGTATTTT. This translates into CSARDWRDIADTQYF.

This clonotype showed up many times. The chain carries TRBV4-1 and TRBJ2-1; D unclear. The CDR3 runs to 16 residues. Germline loops: CDR1 MGHRA, CDR2 YSYEKL. The V and J ends lost 1 base and 4 bases respectively, with 14 bases between them. In DNA form, the CDR3 reads TGCGCCAGCAGCCAAGGTATAGGGTTAAAATACAATGAGCAGTTCTTC. It yields the protein CASSQGIGLKYNEQFF.

This clonotype has only a few counts. CDR3 region: CASSQEGRGSKLYGYTF. In DNA, the CDR3 is TGTGCCAGCAGCCAAGAGGGAAGGGGATCCAAACTCTATGGCTACACCTTC. The chain uses TRBV14 and TRBJ1-2; possible D gene TRBD1, 5 bases. The CDR3 runs to 17 residues. Trimming pared 0 bases from V and 4 bases from J, leaving 18 bases between. The germline CDR1 and CDR2 sequences are SGHDN and FVKESK.

V gene TRBV29-1 combines with J gene TRBJ2-3; D tentatively fits TRBD1 or TRBD2 (5 bases each). Germline values: CDR1 SQVTM, CDR2 ANQGSEA. V gave up 5 bases and J gave up 0 bases, with 15 bases separating them. This CDR3 is built from 15 residues. This chain's CDR3 is CSVNGDGTSTDTQYF. The CDR3 region has the DNA TGCAGCGTTAATGGGGACGGTACTAGCACAGATACGCAGTATTTT.

The sample holds a few counts of this clonotype. The chain uses TRBV6-2 or TRBV6-3 and TRBJ1-2, with D hard to call. The CDR3 consists of 13 residues. Looked up from germline, CDR1 is MNHEY and CDR2 is SVGEGT. V dropped 7 bases and J dropped 1 base, with 10 bases sitting between them. The CDR3 nucleotides are TGTGCCAGCAAGGAAGACAATAACTATGGCTACACCTTC. As protein: CASKEDNNYGYTF.

The chain uses TRBV11-2 and TRBJ2-1, with TRBD2 identical over 9 bases. The CDR3 runs to 16 residues. Germline loops: CDR1 SGHAT, CDR2 FQNNGV. Germline trimming cut 0 bases from V and 0 bases from J; bases unmatched to any gene: 0. The CDR3 nucleotides read TGTGCCAGCAGCTTAGAGCGGGGGGGCTCCTACAATGAGCAGTTCTTC. This translates into CASSLERGGSYNEQFF.

The V call is TRBV7-2, the J call TRBJ2-5; TRBD2 aligns across 10 bases. Per germline, CDR1 SGHTA and CDR2 FQGNSA. V trimming: 10 bases; J trimming: 7 bases; junction bases outside the gene matches: 12. The CDR3 is 14 residues long. CDR3 amino acids: CATLLAGASGTQYF. CDR3 bases: TGTGCCACCCTGCTAGCGGGGGCTTCAGGGACCCAGTACTTC.

The chain employs TRBV11-2 and TRBJ2-1, with 10 positions matching TRBD2. This CDR3 is built from 21 residues. Germline values: CDR1 SGHAT, CDR2 FQNNGV. V shed 6 bases, J shed 8 bases, and the junction held 28 bases outside the gene matches. The CDR3 DNA follows: TGTGCCAGCAGAAGTCGGAACGGGAATGCAGGGAGCGGGGGGGCCTGGTATGAGCAGTTCTTC. Amino acids: CASRSRNGNAGSGGAWYEQFF.

The chain joins TRBV30 to TRBJ1-4; TRBD1 matches at 7 bases. Germline CDR1 and CDR2: GTSNPN and SVGIG (reference sequence). With 2 bases clipped from V and 0 bases from J, the junction kept 3 bases outside the gene matches. The CDR3 spans 15 residues. The CDR3 DNA follows: TGTGCCTGGAGTACCGACAGGGCAACTAATGAAAAACTGTTTTTT. Translating it yields CAWSTDRATNEKLFF.

This clonotype was detected only a few times. This chain links TRBV7-7 with TRBJ2-5, with 10 positions matching TRBD1. CDR3 size: 15 residues. The germline V gene has CDR1 SSHAT and CDR2 FNYEAQ (reference sequence). V gave up 5 bases and J gave up 4 bases; unmatched junction bases: 7. Written as DNA, the CDR3 is TGTGCCAGCAGCCCGGGGGACAGGGGAGGAGAGACCCAGTACTTC. Protein: CASSPGDRGGETQYF.

V gene TRBV27 combines with J gene TRBJ2-7, with 7 positions matching TRBD1. The CDR3 runs to 14 residues. From germline, CDR1 is MNHEY and CDR2 SMNVEV (reference sequence). Trimming removed 3 bases from V and 0 bases from J; junction bases left unmatched: 2. The DNA for the CDR3 is TGTGCCAGCAGTTTGCAGGGGGACTCCTACGAGCAGTACTTC. Translated, it gives CASSLQGDSYEQYF.